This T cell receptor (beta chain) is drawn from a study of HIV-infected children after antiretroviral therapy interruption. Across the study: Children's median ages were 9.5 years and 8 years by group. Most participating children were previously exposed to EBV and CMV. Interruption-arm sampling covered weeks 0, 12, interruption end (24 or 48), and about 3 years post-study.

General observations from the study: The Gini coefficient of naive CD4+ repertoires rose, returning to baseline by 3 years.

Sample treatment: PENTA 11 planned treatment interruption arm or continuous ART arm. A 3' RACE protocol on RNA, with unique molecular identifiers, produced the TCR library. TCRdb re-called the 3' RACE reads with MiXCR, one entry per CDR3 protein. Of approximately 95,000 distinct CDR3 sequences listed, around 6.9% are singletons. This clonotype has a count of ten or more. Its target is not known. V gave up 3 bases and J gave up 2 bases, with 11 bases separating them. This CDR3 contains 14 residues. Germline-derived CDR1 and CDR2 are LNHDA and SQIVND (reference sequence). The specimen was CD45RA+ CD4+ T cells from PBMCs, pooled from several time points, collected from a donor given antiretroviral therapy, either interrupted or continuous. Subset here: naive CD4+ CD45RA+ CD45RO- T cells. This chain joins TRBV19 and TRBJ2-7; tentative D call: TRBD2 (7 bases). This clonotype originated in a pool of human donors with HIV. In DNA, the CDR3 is TGTGCCAGTAGTATTCGGGGGGCCACCTACGAGCAGTACTTC. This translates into CASSIRGATYEQYF.